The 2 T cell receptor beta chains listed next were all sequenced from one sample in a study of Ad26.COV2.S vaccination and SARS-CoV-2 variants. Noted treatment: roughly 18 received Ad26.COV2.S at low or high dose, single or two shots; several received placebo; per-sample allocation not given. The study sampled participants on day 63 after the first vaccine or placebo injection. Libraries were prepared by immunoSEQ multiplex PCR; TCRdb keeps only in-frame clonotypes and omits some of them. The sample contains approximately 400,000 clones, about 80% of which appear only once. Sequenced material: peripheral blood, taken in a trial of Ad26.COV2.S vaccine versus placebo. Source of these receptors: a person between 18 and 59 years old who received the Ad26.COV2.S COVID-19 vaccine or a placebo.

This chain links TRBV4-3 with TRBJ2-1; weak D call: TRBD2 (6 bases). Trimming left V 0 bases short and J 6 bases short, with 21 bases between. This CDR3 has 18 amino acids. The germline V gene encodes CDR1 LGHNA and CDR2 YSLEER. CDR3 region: CASSQDFTDTWGVNEQFF. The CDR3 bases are TGCGCCAGCAGCCAAGATTTCACGGACACCTGGGGGGTCAATGAGCAGTTCTTC.

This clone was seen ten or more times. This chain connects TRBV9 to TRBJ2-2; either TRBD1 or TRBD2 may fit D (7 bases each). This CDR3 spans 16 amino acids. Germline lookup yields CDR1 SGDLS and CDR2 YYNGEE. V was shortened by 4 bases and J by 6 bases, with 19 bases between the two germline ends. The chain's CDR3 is CASSMRQGGAAGELFF. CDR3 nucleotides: TGTGCCAGCAGCATGCGACAGGGAGGGGCCGCCGGGGAGCTGTTTTTT. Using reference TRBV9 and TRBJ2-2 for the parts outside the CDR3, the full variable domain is DSGVTQTPKHLITATGQRVTLRCSPRSGDLSVYWYQQSLDQGLQFLIQYYNGEERAKGNILERFSAQQFPDLHSELNLSSLELGDSALYFCASSMRQGGAAGELFFGEGSRLTVL.